A selection of T cell receptor beta chains follows, all from one sample in a study of T cell repertoires in cytomegalovirus infection. TCRdb re-called the reads through MiXCR, storing one row per CDR3 protein. The table has hundreds of thousands of distinct CDR3 sequences, 20% to 25% seen once. Material for sequencing was CD8+ T cells from PBMCs. The receptors originated from a human donor in good health (CMV status not recorded). Some clones in this sample may be carry-over from other donors' samples. Each CDR3 is given without its conserved first and last residue.

cdr3_aa: ASTSASEEQY; cdr3_length: 10; v_call: TRBV7-9; j_call: TRBJ2-7
cdr3_aa: ASSLSGGAENTGELF; cdr3_length: 15; v_call: TRBV7-7; j_call: TRBJ2-2
cdr3_aa: SARSTSGGSSYEQY; cdr3_length: 14; v_call: TRBV20-1; j_call: TRBJ2-7
cdr3_aa: ASSLYEGYSGANVLT; cdr3_length: 15; v_call: TRBV5-6; j_call: TRBJ2-6
cdr3_aa: ASSLGTDQETQY; cdr3_length: 12; v_call: TRBV7-9; j_call: TRBJ2-5
cdr3_aa: ASSDSPSLRVYGYT; cdr3_length: 14; v_call: TRBV27; j_call: TRBJ1-2
cdr3_aa: ASSIIAGAGAYNSPLH; cdr3_length: 16; v_call: TRBV19; j_call: TRBJ1-6
cdr3_aa: ASSGQGASGELF; cdr3_length: 12; v_call: TRBV7-9; j_call: TRBJ2-2
cdr3_aa: ASSQDQWTGNTIY; cdr3_length: 13; v_call: TRBV14; j_call: TRBJ1-3
cdr3_aa: ASSIGVAYNSPLH; cdr3_length: 13; v_call: TRBV19; j_call: TRBJ1-6
cdr3_aa: ASSPRERTDTQY; cdr3_length: 12; v_call: TRBV12-3/TRBV12-4; j_call: TRBJ2-3
cdr3_aa: ASSYSPGSTGELF; cdr3_length: 13; v_call: TRBV6-6; j_call: TRBJ2-2
cdr3_aa: AIRSQGGYT; cdr3_length: 9; v_call: TRBV10-3; j_call: TRBJ1-2
cdr3_aa: SARGRGTNEQF; cdr3_length: 11; v_call: TRBV20-1; j_call: TRBJ2-1
cdr3_aa: ASSQGRTGHNTGELF; cdr3_length: 15; v_call: TRBV14; j_call: TRBJ2-2
cdr3_aa: ASSLGLAGQPQH; cdr3_length: 12; v_call: TRBV13; j_call: TRBJ1-5
cdr3_aa: ASSFMGPEAF; cdr3_length: 10; v_call: TRBV28; j_call: TRBJ1-1
cdr3_aa: ASSLDGRLGYT; cdr3_length: 11; v_call: TRBV12-3/TRBV12-4; j_call: TRBJ1-2
cdr3_aa: SVGQGARGTEAF; cdr3_length: 12; v_call: TRBV29-1; j_call: TRBJ1-1
cdr3_aa: SARDSSGRSTGELF; cdr3_length: 14; v_call: TRBV20-1; j_call: TRBJ2-2
cdr3_aa: ASSSYDIANTEAF; cdr3_length: 13; v_call: TRBV7-2; j_call: TRBJ1-1
cdr3_aa: ASSPGTTSTDTQY; cdr3_length: 13; v_call: TRBV28; j_call: TRBJ2-3
cdr3_aa: ASSSEGVYGYT; cdr3_length: 11; v_call: TRBV11-2; j_call: TRBJ1-2